This entry lists 32 T cell receptor beta chains sequenced from one sample in a study of shared clonotypes between healthy human individuals. The assay was immunoSEQ multiplex PCR, and TCRdb's table has in-frame clones only and misses some. The sample yields about 320,000 clones, around 87% seen once. Sequencing used memory CD8+ T cells sorted from blood. The subset denotes: CD45RO+ cells pooled with CCR7-negative TemRA cells. These receptors originate from a young man in good health.

The chain has TRBV30 and TRBJ2-7, with 14 bases matching TRBD2. V shed 5 bases, J shed 4 bases, and the junction held 10 bases outside the gene matches. Germline assignment: CDR1 GTSNPN and CDR2 SVGIG (reference sequence). This CDR3 has 16 residues. CDR3 nucleotides: TGTGCCTGGCTACGACTAGCGGGAGGGCCGGAGTACGAGCAGTACTTC. It is translated as CAWLRLAGGPEYEQYF.

J is TRBJ1-1 and V is TRBV5-4; no clear D. This CDR3 is built from 16 residues. V was trimmed by 2 bases and J by 3 bases, leaving 17 bases between them. Germline V CDR1 and CDR2: SGHNT, YYREEE (reference sequence). CDR3 loop: CASSFLPVADHTEAFF. The DNA of the CDR3 is TGTGCCAGCAGCTTCTTACCTGTGGCGGACCACACTGAAGCTTTCTTT.

This clone came up once. The chain employs TRBV15 and TRBJ1-2; 9 nucleotides agree with TRBD1. Germline lookup yields CDR1 LNHNV and CDR2 YYDKDF (reference sequence). The CDR3 spans 18 residues. J was trimmed by 7 bases and V by 0 bases; bases with no gene match: 15. The CDR3 loop is CATSRDRGQGFKGSGYTF. In DNA, the CDR3 is TGTGCCACCAGCAGAGATAGGGGACAGGGTTTTAAGGGATCTGGCTACACCTTC.

The genes are TRBV10-3 and TRBJ2-1; D is perhaps TRBD1 or TRBD2 (5 bases each). V was trimmed by 0 bases and J by 2 bases, leaving 11 bases between them. Germline V gene lookup returns CDR1 ENHRY and CDR2 SYGVKD. The CDR3 totals 16 residues. CDR3 in amino acids: CAISESGRGAYNEQFF. CDR3 sequence (DNA): TGTGCCATCAGTGAGTCAGGCCGAGGGGCCTACAATGAGCAGTTCTTC.

This clone turned up a few times. The gene calls are TRBV12-5 and TRBJ1-2, with a weak D call TRBD1 (5 bases). This CDR3 contains 13 residues. From germline, CDR1 is LGHNT and CDR2 FRNRAP. Trimming cost V 1 base and J 10 bases, with 13 bases left between them. CDR3 nucleotides: TGTGCTAGTGGTTTGGCCTACGGACAAGCCTACACCTTC. Its translation: CASGLAYGQAYTF.

The CDR3 region has the DNA TGTGCCAGCAGTTACTCGACCGGCGACTATAATTCACCCCTCCACTTT. Translating it yields CASSYSTGDYNSPLHF. The chain employs TRBV6-5 and TRBJ1-6, with D hard to call. CDR1 is MNHEY and CDR2 is SVGAGI in the germline V gene. The V end was cut by 0 bases, the J end by 3 bases, with 9 bases between. CDR3 size: 16 residues.

This clone showed up just once. The chain has TRBV7-2 and TRBJ2-2; no reliable D call. Looked up from germline, CDR1 is SGHTA and CDR2 is FQGNSA. There are 16 residues in the CDR3. The germline V and J ends were trimmed by 2 bases and 6 bases, with 16 bases remaining between them. The CDR3 protein is CASSLRARKIPGELFF. The CDR3 DNA sequence: TGTGCCAGCAGCTTAAGAGCTAGGAAAATCCCCGGGGAGCTGTTTTTT.

V and J are TRBV6-6 and TRBJ1-1; no clear D. The CDR3 is made up of 13 amino acids. The V and J ends lost 10 bases and 6 bases respectively, with 18 bases between them. Germline V lookup: CDR1 MNHNY, CDR2 SVGAGI (reference sequence). This chain's CDR3 is CATLPTDPAEAFF. The DNA for the CDR3 is TGTGCCACCCTACCGACGGATCCCGCTGAAGCTTTCTTT.

V gene TRBV2 combines with J gene TRBJ2-1; 9 nucleotides line up with TRBD2. CDR1 is SNHLY, CDR2 FYNNEI, per germline. The CDR3 runs to 17 residues. V was pared by 0 bases and J by 2 bases, with 5 bases of the junction left unmatched. The CDR3 sequence: CASSEAVAGGPYNEQFF. CDR3 DNA sequence: TGTGCCAGCAGTGAAGCGGTGGCGGGAGGGCCCTACAATGAGCAGTTCTTC.

This clone was seen just once. The CDR3 region is CASSMGTGVETQYF. CDR3 nucleotide sequence: TGTGCCAGCAGTATGGGGACAGGGGTAGAGACCCAGTACTTC. V is TRBV13 and J is TRBJ2-5; 10 bases are shared with TRBD1. V lost 6 bases, J lost 4 bases, and 5 bases stayed unmatched. Germline CDR1 reads PRHDT; CDR2 reads FYEKMQ (reference sequence). This CDR3 contains 14 residues.

The chain combines TRBV5-6 with TRBJ2-1, with D possibly being TRBD2 (6 bases). Germline CDR1 SGHDT, CDR2 YYEEEE. This CDR3 has 16 residues. Trimming removed 6 bases at V and 7 bases at J, with 23 bases between. This chain's CDR3 is CASNDGLTAGGNEQFF. The CDR3 bases are TGTGCCAGCAACGACGGACTAACCGCGGGCGGAAATGAGCAGTTCTTC. Using reference TRBV5-6 and TRBJ2-1 for the parts outside the CDR3, the full variable domain is DAGVTQSPTHLIKTRGQQVTLRCSPKSGHDTVSWYQQALGQGPQFIFQYYEEEERQRGNFPDRFSGHQFPNYSSELNVNALLLGDSALYLCASNDGLTAGGNEQFFGPGTRLTVL.

The J gene is TRBJ2-2, the V gene TRBV5-1; D remains ambiguous. The CDR3 runs 12 residues. V shed 4 bases and J shed 3 bases, with 4 bases lying between them. Germline lookup yields CDR1 SGHRS and CDR2 YFSETQ. CDR3 region: CASSLDTGELFF. The CDR3 DNA sequence: TGCGCCAGCAGCCTAGACACCGGGGAGCTGTTTTTT.

The chain couples TRBV5-1 to TRBJ2-7; TRBD1 aligns across 8 bases. The trim removed 1 base at V and 2 bases at J, leaving 11 bases unmatched. This CDR3 comprises 17 residues. Per the germline V gene, CDR1 is SGHRS and CDR2 is YFSETQ. The CDR3 DNA reads as TGCGCCAGCAGCTTGACAGGGGGTATTACACCACCCTACGAGCAGTACTTC. Protein product: CASSLTGGITPPYEQYF. The variable domain in full, completed from reference TRBV5-1 and TRBJ2-7, reads KAGVTQTPRYLIKTRGQQVTLSCSPISGHRSVSWYQQTPGQGLQFLFEYFSETQRNKGNFPGRFSGRQFSNSRSEMNVSTLELGDSALYLCASSLTGGITPPYEQYFGPGTRLTVT.

To note about this clone: Other DNA sequences in this specimen translate into the identical CDR3. This chain joins TRBV18 and TRBJ2-2; D remains unclear. The CDR3 sequence is 14 residues long. The V and J ends lost 0 bases and 4 bases respectively, with 6 bases between them. Germline values: CDR1 KGHSH, CDR2 LQKENI. In DNA, the CDR3 is TGTGCCAGCTCACCACCGGCAAGCACCGGGGAGCTGTTTTTT. Its protein product is CASSPPASTGELFF.

The rearrangement joins TRBV28 to TRBJ2-2, with D tentatively TRBD1 (6 bases). V shed 5 bases and J shed 8 bases, with 18 bases lying between them. The CDR3 loop spans 15 amino acids. Germline V gene sequence: CDR1 MDHEN, CDR2 SYDVKM. The CDR3: CASSLDRQIPGELFF. CDR3 coding DNA: TGTGCCAGCAGTCTCGACAGGCAAATTCCAGGGGAGCTGTTTTTT.

The chain employs TRBV23-1 and TRBJ2-5; 10 bases are a match to TRBD1. The J call is doubtful: the DNA matches TRBJ2-7 better. TRBV23-1 is an ORF; its function is uncertain. CDR3 length equals 15 residues. Here the CDR3 reads CASGPFGTGVDEQYF. The CDR3 DNA reads TGCGCCAGCGGACCTTTCGGGACAGGGGTTGACGAGCAGTACTTC.

The chain links TRBV13 to TRBJ2-5; D possibly corresponds to TRBD2 (5 bases). Germline V gives CDR1 PRHDT, CDR2 FYEKMQ (reference sequence). Trimming removed 1 base at V and 5 bases at J, with 14 bases between. The CDR3 consists of 15 residues. In DNA, the CDR3 is TGTGCCAGCAGCTTAGACGGACTCAGCCAGGAGACCCAGTACTTC. Residues: CASSLDGLSQETQYF.

The chain is built from TRBV27 and TRBJ1-2, with 9 bases identical to TRBD1. The CDR3 totals 14 residues. The junction had 9 bases not matched to a gene; V was cut back by 5 bases and J by 8 bases. Germline CDR1 MNHEY, CDR2 SMNVEV (reference sequence). The CDR3 protein is CASSEIQGANGYTF. The CDR3 region has the DNA TGTGCCAGCAGTGAAATACAGGGGGCTAACGGCTACACCTTC.

Comments on this clone: At one end, the junction sequence differs from germline, possibly due to a read error. CDR3 bases: TGCAGCGTGGCCCAGGGGGGCACGGATACGCAGTATTTT. It yields the protein CSVAQGGTDTQYF. The rearrangement links TRBV29-1 to TRBJ2-3, with a possible D match to TRBD1 (7 bases). From germline, CDR1 is SQVTM and CDR2 ANQGSEA. This CDR3 has 13 residues.

This clone showed up many times. This rearrangement joins TRBV27 to TRBJ2-2; D remains unclear. The CDR3 is 14 amino acids. The V end lost 1 base, the J end lost 5 bases, and 8 bases lay between the germline ends. Germline-derived CDR1 and CDR2 are MNHEY and SMNVEV (reference sequence). The CDR3 DNA reads as TGTGCCAGCAGTTTATACAAGGGAACCGGGGAGCTGTTTTTT. Translation: CASSLYKGTGELFF.

The genes are TRBV10-3 and TRBJ2-7; perhaps D is TRBD1 or TRBD2 (5 bases each). The CDR3 has 13 amino acids. Germline loops: CDR1 ENHRY, CDR2 SYGVKD. Trimming cost V 6 bases and J 2 bases, with 11 bases left between them. The CDR3 loop reads CAIRGVSAYEQYF. Written as DNA, the CDR3 is TGTGCCATCAGGGGGGTATCCGCCTACGAGCAGTACTTC.

The genes are TRBV10-2 and TRBJ2-7, with unresolved D. The CDR3 totals 14 residues. Per the germline V gene, CDR1 is WSHSY and CDR2 is SAAADI. Trimming pared 3 bases from V and 3 bases from J, leaving 12 bases between. The CDR3 DNA reads as TGCGCCAGCAGTGAAATCGGTCTAAGCTACGAGCAGTACTTC. Translating it yields CASSEIGLSYEQYF.

The chain recombines TRBV6-1 with TRBJ1-6, with TRBD1 identical over 8 bases. Germline V lookup: CDR1 MNHNS, CDR2 SASEGT. V dropped 3 bases and J dropped 8; count of bases not matched to a gene: 6. This CDR3 comprises 15 residues. The CDR3 protein is CASSEERDRYSPLHF. The CDR3 DNA reads as TGTGCCAGCAGTGAGGAACGGGACAGGTATTCACCCCTCCACTTT.

This rearrangement joins TRBV7-9 to TRBJ1-1; D gene uncertain. V was trimmed by 3 bases and J by 2 bases, leaving 10 bases between them. The CDR3 runs to 14 residues. Germline V gene data show CDR1 as SEHNR and CDR2 as FQNEAQ (reference sequence). CDR3 residues: CASSFSKYNTEAFF. In nucleotides, the CDR3 is TGTGCCAGCAGCTTCAGTAAATACAACACTGAAGCTTTCTTT.

In regard to this clone: This sample also contains other DNA sequences that code for the same CDR3. The chain carries TRBV5-1 and TRBJ2-7; 8 nucleotides agree with TRBD1. CDR1 and CDR2 from the germline V gene are SGHRS and YFSETQ. Losses at the gene ends were 1 base for V and 1 base for J; bases not matched to a gene: 4. The CDR3 is 15 amino acids. The CDR3 reads CASSLSGTGSYEQYF. The DNA of the CDR3 is TGCGCCAGCAGCTTGTCAGGGACAGGTTCCTACGAGCAGTACTTC.

This chain joins TRBV7-9 and TRBJ2-7, with D uncertain. Germline loops: CDR1 SEHNR, CDR2 FQNEAQ (reference sequence). V was trimmed by 5 bases and J by 1 base, leaving 12 bases between them. CDR3 length: 14 residues. CDR3 sequence: CASSPRPESYEQYF. The CDR3 region has the DNA TGTGCCAGCAGCCCCCGGCCGGAGTCCTACGAGCAGTACTTC.

The CDR3, as DNA: TGTGCCACCAGCAGAGATACAGTTCCAGAGAATGGCTACACCTTC. This codes for CATSRDTVPENGYTF. The chain employs TRBV15 and TRBJ1-2; D uncertain. Germline V gives CDR1 LNHNV, CDR2 YYDKDF (reference sequence). This CDR3 has 15 amino acids. Trimming shortened V by 0 bases and J by 6 bases, and 14 bases separated the two germline ends.

This chain links TRBV6-5 with TRBJ1-2, with a weak D call TRBD1 (6 bases). The CDR3 contains 14 residues. Trimming took 5 bases from V and 1 from J, leaving 11 bases between them. Per the germline V gene, CDR1 is MNHEY and CDR2 is SVGAGI. CDR3 coding DNA: TGTGCCAGCAGTGGCGGGGGGCTTAACTATGGCTACACCTTC. It encodes CASSGGGLNYGYTF.

The V call is TRBV5-1, the J call TRBJ1-5; 9 bases are a match to TRBD1. V lost 6 bases, J lost 6 bases, and 10 bases stayed unmatched. From germline, CDR1 is SGHRS and CDR2 YFSETQ. The CDR3 is made up of 15 amino acids. The CDR3 sequence is CASTSEDRGCQPQHF. Written as DNA, the CDR3 is TGCGCCAGCACTTCGGAGGACAGGGGTTGTCAGCCCCAGCATTTT. The full variable domain, rest sourced from reference TRBV5-1 and TRBJ1-5, is KAGVTQTPRYLIKTRGQQVTLSCSPISGHRSVSWYQQTPGQGLQFLFEYFSETQRNKGNFPGRFSGRQFSNSRSEMNVSTLELGDSALYLCASTSEDRGCQPQHFGDGTRLSIL.

The chain links TRBV29-1 to TRBJ1-2; TRBD1 agrees at 8 bases. V lost 3 bases and J lost 4; bases outside the gene matches: 4. The CDR3 totals 13 residues. Germline CDR1 SQVTM, CDR2 ANQGSEA. CDR3 in amino acids: CSVEGQEGYGYTF. Written as DNA, the CDR3 is TGCAGCGTTGAGGGACAGGAAGGCTATGGCTACACCTTC.

This clone is a singleton in its sample. This chain uses TRBV5-1 with TRBJ1-6; D not certain. Trimming stripped 7 bases from V and 9 bases from J, with 14 bases between. CDR1 SGHRS and CDR2 YFSETQ come from the germline V gene. This CDR3 has 13 residues. The CDR3 DNA reads TGCGCCAGCGGATCCTTCCCCGGTTCACCCCTCCACTTT. Translating gives CASGSFPGSPLHF.

The chain couples TRBV5-4 to TRBJ2-3; maybe TRBD1 (5 bases). Deletions cut 0 bases from V and 1 base from J, with 15 bases between. CDR3 length: 17 residues. Germline CDR1 reads SGHNT; CDR2 reads YYREEE (reference sequence). Here the CDR3 reads CASSLERIRTRTDTQYF. As DNA, the CDR3 is TGTGCCAGCAGCTTGGAGCGTATTCGGACACGCACAGATACGCAGTATTTT.